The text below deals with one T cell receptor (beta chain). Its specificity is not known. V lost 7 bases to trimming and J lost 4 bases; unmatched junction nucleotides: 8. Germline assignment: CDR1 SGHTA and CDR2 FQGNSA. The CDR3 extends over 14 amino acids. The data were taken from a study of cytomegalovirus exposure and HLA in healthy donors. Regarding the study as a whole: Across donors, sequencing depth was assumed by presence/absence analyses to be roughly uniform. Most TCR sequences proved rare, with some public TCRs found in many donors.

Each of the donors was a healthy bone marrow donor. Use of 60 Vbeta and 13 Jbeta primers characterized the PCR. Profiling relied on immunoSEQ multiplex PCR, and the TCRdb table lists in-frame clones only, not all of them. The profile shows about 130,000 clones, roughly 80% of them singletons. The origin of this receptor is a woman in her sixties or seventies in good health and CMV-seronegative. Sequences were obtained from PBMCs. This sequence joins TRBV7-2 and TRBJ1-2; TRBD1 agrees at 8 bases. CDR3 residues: CASNLGTGGYGYTF. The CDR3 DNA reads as TGTGCCAGCAACCTCGGGACAGGCGGCTATGGCTACACCTTC.